This T cell receptor beta chain was recorded in a study of metastatic and nonmetastatic thyroid tumors. Across the whole study: Comparative analysis of repertoires was undertaken across blood and tumor or nodule tissue obtained from malignant and benign thyroid patients.

The authors' processing: CDR3 differences across clinicopathological groups were used to build a distant-metastasis classifier for papillary thyroid cancer. TCRdb reprocessed the PCR reads via MiXCR. V and J calls and clone size were set by TCRdb, not the authors. Found here are 9,900 or so clones, 30% of them singletons; the top ten hold approximately 16%. By frequency in the sample, this clone is medium-sized. The antigen is unknown. No treatment of any kind had been given to any patient before thyroid surgery. Findings of the study overall: Benign nodules reportedly had significantly lower TCR beta diversity than malignant thyroid tumors in blood and tumor.

Sequencing was performed on tumor tissue. The receptor was derived from a female donor with papillary thyroid cancer or a benign thyroid nodule (not recorded which). Some clones in this sample may be carry-over from other donors' samples.

The chain's CDR3 is CASSFWTANSPLHF. The CDR3, as DNA: TGTGCCAGCAGCTTTTGGACAGCTAATTCACCCCTCCACTTT. V gene TRBV7-2 combines with J gene TRBJ1-6; D may be TRBD1 (6 bases). This CDR3 has 14 residues. V lost 3 bases and J lost 6, with 9 bases in between. Germline CDR1 and CDR2: SGHTA and FQGNSA.